A single sample gave rise to the 10 T cell receptor beta chains below, sequenced in a study of blood T cell repertoires in COVID-19. Assay: immunoSEQ multiplex PCR; the TCRdb copy retains only in-frame clones and omits some. The repertoire has under 200,000 clones, roughly 82% of them found once; the top ten carry 4% to 6.5%. The sample taken for sequencing was PBMCs or T cells enriched from blood (not recorded which). Receptors originate from a woman aged 55-69 years with acute COVID-19.

The rearrangement uses TRBV9 and TRBJ1-6; perhaps TRBD1 as D (6 bases). With 7 bases removed from V and 0 bases from J, the gap between germline ends came to 14 bases. Germline values: CDR1 SGDLS, CDR2 YYNGEE. The CDR3 loop spans 16 amino acids. CDR3 loop: CASGGAESSYNSPLHF. CDR3 bases: TGTGCCAGCGGGGGGGCGGAGAGCTCCTATAATTCACCCCTCCACTTT. Full variable domain (outside the CDR3, taken from reference TRBV9 and TRBJ1-6): DSGVTQTPKHLITATGQRVTLRCSPRSGDLSVYWYQQSLDQGLQFLIQYYNGEERAKGNILERFSAQQFPDLHSELNLSSLELGDSALYFCASGGAESSYNSPLHFGNGTRLTVT.

The rearrangement links TRBV4-3 to TRBJ2-1; 7 bases align to TRBD1. Trimming at V came to 1 base and at J to 8 bases, leaving 14 bases not matched to a gene. The V gene's germline CDR1 is LGHNA and CDR2 YSLEER. The CDR3 extends over 17 amino acids. The CDR3 DNA sequence: TGCGCCAGCAGCCAAGTAATGCGAGACAGGGAGTTCGATGAGCAGTTCTTC. Amino acids: CASSQVMRDREFDEQFF.

As DNA, the CDR3 is TGTGCCAGCAGCTTAGCAGTGGGGCGGACAGGGTTCGGCTACACCTTC. Encoded protein: CASSLAVGRTGFGYTF. The rearrangement joins TRBV7-2 to TRBJ1-2, with 8 bases identical to TRBD1. Per the germline V gene, CDR1 is SGHTA and CDR2 is FQGNSA. The CDR3 totals 16 residues. V lost 0 bases, J lost 8 bases, and 11 bases stayed unmatched. The whole variable domain, remainder taken from reference TRBV7-2 and TRBJ1-2, is GAGVSQSPSNKVTEKGKDVELRCDPISGHTALYWYRQSLGQGLEFLIYFQGNSAPDKSGLPSDRFSAERTGGSVSTLTIQRTQQEDSAVYLCASSLAVGRTGFGYTFGSGTRLTVV.

This clone was seen at least ten times. The rearrangement uses TRBV28 and TRBJ1-5, with TRBD1 matching over 10 bases. This CDR3 comprises 15 residues. The V segment lost 2 bases and the J segment 8 bases; nucleotides outside the gene matches: 6. Germline lookup yields CDR1 MDHEN and CDR2 SYDVKM. The CDR3 protein is CASSLGDRGREPQHF. The CDR3 coding sequence is TGTGCCAGCAGTTTAGGGGACAGGGGAAGGGAGCCCCAGCATTTT.

CDR3 sequence (DNA): TGCAGTGCTAGTGCACAGGGAACGGGCAATCGGGATGAGCAGTTCTTC. Residues: CSASAQGTGNRDEQFF. The chain uses TRBV20-1 and TRBJ2-1; a weak D match, TRBD1 (6 bases). CDR1 and CDR2 (germline): DFQATT, SNEGSKA (reference sequence). This CDR3 has 16 residues. V was clipped by 3 bases and J by 8 bases, with 23 bases between them.

The chain combines TRBV4-3 with TRBJ2-7, with TRBD2 matching over 10 bases. The CDR3 has 15 residues. V lost 1 base to trimming and J lost 3 bases; unmatched junction nucleotides: 3. The germline gives CDR1 LGHNA, CDR2 YSLEER. Written as DNA, the CDR3 is TGCGCCAGCAGCCAAGGTTTAGCGGGAGGCTACGAGCAGTACTTC. Amino acids: CASSQGLAGGYEQYF.

The chain employs TRBV27 and TRBJ2-5, with D possibly being TRBD2 (5 bases). With 6 bases removed from V and 5 bases from J, the gap between germline ends came to 13 bases. CDR1 MNHEY and CDR2 SMNVEV come from the germline V gene (reference sequence). The length of the CDR3 is 13 residues. The CDR3 spells CASSSGDSETQYF. DNA of the CDR3: TGTGCCAGCAGCTCCGGGGATTCTGAGACCCAGTACTTC.

The V and J genes are TRBV19 and TRBJ1-5, with a possible D match to TRBD1 (5 bases). CDR3 length: 15 amino acids. V shed 4 bases and J shed 3 bases, with 13 bases lying between them. Per the germline V gene, CDR1 is LNHDA and CDR2 is SQIVND (reference sequence). The CDR3: CASSSAGTYNQPQHF. For the CDR3, the DNA is TGTGCCAGTAGTAGCGCCGGGACTTACAATCAGCCCCAGCATTTT.

The sample holds a few counts of this clone. This chain joins TRBV6-5 and TRBJ1-1, with D possibly being TRBD1 (5 bases). Trimming took off 6 bases at V and 0 bases at J, with 11 bases between the two ends. There are 14 residues in the CDR3. Germline-derived CDR1 and CDR2 are MNHEY and SVGAGI. The CDR3 reads CASRKSGMNTEAFF. The CDR3 bases are TGTGCCAGCAGAAAATCAGGGATGAACACTGAAGCTTTCTTT.

In this sample, this clone turned up a few times. The chain carries TRBV10-3 and TRBJ1-4; no reliable D call. The germline V gene encodes CDR1 ENHRY and CDR2 SYGVKD. V shed 4 bases and J shed 12 bases, with 15 bases lying between them. The CDR3 contains 13 residues. CDR3 in DNA: TGTGCCATCAGTGGGTCAGGCCCTGGAGAACTGTTTTTT. Protein: CAISGSGPGELFF.